Below, 21 T cell receptor beta chains from the same sample are listed, as sequenced in a study of T cell repertoires in aging, cancer and after chemotherapy. A mixed TRB-A/B primer pool amplified rearranged TRB by multiplex touch-down PCR. MiXCR, run by TCRdb on the multiplex PCR reads, gives a single entry per CDR3 protein. The table records 2,800 or so distinct CDR3 sequences, 42% of them present only once. Amplification of TCR beta used genomic DNA extracted from peripheral blood. Sequenced sample: blood. The receptors originated from a human donor with a blood cancer.

The chain links TRBV19 to TRBJ2-7; 7 bases fit TRBD2. V shed 2 bases, J shed 4 bases, and the junction held 5 bases outside the gene matches. In germline, CDR1 is LNHDA, CDR2 SQIVND (reference sequence). The CDR3 is 14 amino acids. The CDR3 coding sequence is TGTGCCAGTAGTATACGCCTAGCGGCTTACGAGCAGTACTTC. Its translation: CASSIRLAAYEQYF.

J is TRBJ1-2 and V is TRBV10-3, with TRBD1 matching 7 bases. In germline, CDR1 is ENHRY, CDR2 SYGVKD. V was clipped by 1 base and J by 2 bases; unmatched bases: 4. The length of the CDR3 is 15 residues. CDR3 residues: CAISELETGNYGYTF. DNA of the CDR3: TGTGCCATCAGTGAGTTAGAGACAGGGAACTATGGCTACACCTTC.

The gene calls are TRBV20-1 and TRBJ2-7; possibly TRBD1 or TRBD2 for D (5 bases each). The V end was cut by 2 bases, the J end by 5 bases, with 10 bases between. CDR3 length: 12 amino acids. Looked up from germline, CDR1 is DFQATT and CDR2 is SNEGSKA (reference sequence). This CDR3 is CSARRDLDEQYF. Written as DNA, the CDR3 is TGCAGTGCTAGAAGGGACCTGGACGAGCAGTACTTC.

The chain couples TRBV10-3 to TRBJ2-7; 7 bases map to TRBD1. The CDR3 consists of 13 residues. The V and J ends lost 2 bases and 7 bases, in that order; junction bases with no gene match: 5. Per the germline V gene, CDR1 is ENHRY and CDR2 is SYGVKD. Here the CDR3 DNA reads TGTGCCATCAGTGAGAAGGGGGCATATGAGCAGTACTTC. This translates into CAISEKGAYEQYF.

This clonotype was picked up a small number of times. The V gene is TRBV27, the J gene TRBJ2-2; tentatively, D is TRBD1 (7 bases). Between the trimmed V and J ends, which lost 2 bases and 2 bases, there was a span of 15 bases. CDR1 is MNHEY, CDR2 SMNVEV, per germline (reference sequence). The CDR3 totals 17 residues. This CDR3 is CASSLRGRGVNTGELFF. CDR3 bases: TGTGCCAGCAGTTTAAGGGGGCGGGGCGTCAACACCGGGGAGCTGTTTTTT.

This clonotype is labeled as large. This chain connects TRBV29-1 to TRBJ1-2, with a tentative D call TRBD1 (5 bases). This CDR3 is built from 13 residues. Germline CDR1 reads SQVTM; CDR2 reads ANQGSEA. Trimming took 4 bases from V and 2 from J, leaving 11 bases between them. CDR3 nucleotides: TGCAGCGTTGCGCTGGGACTGAACTATGGCTACACCTTC. It is translated as CSVALGLNYGYTF.

The chain couples TRBV6-5 to TRBJ1-6; D uncertain. This CDR3 is built from 14 residues. Per germline, CDR1 MNHEY and CDR2 SVGAGI. Trimming removed 5 bases at V and 11 bases at J, with 16 bases between. The CDR3 region is CASSPPPGGTPLHF. DNA for the CDR3: TGTGCCAGCAGTCCTCCCCCTGGCGGGACACCCCTCCACTTT.

This clonotype has only one observation. This chain links TRBV12-3 or TRBV12-4 with TRBJ1-4; D is unclear. This CDR3 has 18 amino acids. Trimming removed 2 bases from V and 0 bases from J, with 16 bases in between. The CDR3 DNA sequence: TGTGCCAGCAGTTTATTGTCTGAGTTGGTCGCAACTAATGAAAAACTGTTTTTT. It is translated as CASSLLSELVATNEKLFF.

The rearrangement links TRBV5-1 to TRBJ1-2; 9 bases match TRBD1. Germline CDR1 SGHRS, CDR2 YFSETQ. The J segment lost 1 base and the V segment lost 2 bases, leaving 12 bases of the junction unmatched. The CDR3 is made up of 18 amino acids. The CDR3 sequence: CASSLVGVGQGINYGYTF. The CDR3 DNA follows: TGCGCCAGCAGCTTAGTTGGTGTAGGACAGGGGATTAACTATGGCTACACCTTC.

The rearrangement links TRBV6-1 to TRBJ2-3, with D uncertain. From germline, CDR1 is MNHNS and CDR2 SASEGT. V gave up 2 bases and J gave up 7 bases, with 7 bases separating them. This CDR3 contains 12 residues. CDR3 residues: CASSETLYTQYF. The CDR3 DNA is TGTGCCAGCAGTGAAACGCTGTATACGCAGTATTTT.

By frequency in the sample, this clonotype is medium-sized. The rearrangement joins TRBV19 to TRBJ2-3; unclear D gene. The length of the CDR3 is 16 residues. Trimming removed 5 bases from V and 0 bases from J, with 15 bases in between. Germline-derived CDR1 and CDR2 are LNHDA and SQIVND (reference sequence). In DNA, the CDR3 is TGTGCCAGTAGTGACCCTATCGCTTCTAGCACAGATACGCAGTATTTT. Its protein is CASSDPIASSTDTQYF.

The chain couples TRBV5-6 to TRBJ1-1; 7 positions agree with TRBD1. After removal of 1 base from V and 1 base from J, the junction contained 4 bases not matched to a gene. There are 15 residues in the CDR3. From germline, CDR1 is SGHDT and CDR2 YYEEEE. The CDR3 coding sequence is TGTGCCAGCAGCTTGTTTGGGACAGCGAACACTGAAGCTTTCTTT. Protein: CASSLFGTANTEAFF.

By sample share, this clonotype is large. The chain recombines TRBV29-1 with TRBJ2-6, with TRBD1 as a possible D gene (6 bases). The CDR3 is made up of 15 amino acids. Trimming took 5 bases from V and 2 from J, leaving 13 bases between them. The germline V gene encodes CDR1 SQVTM and CDR2 ANQGSEA. In DNA form, the CDR3 reads TGCAGCGTTAAAGGACAGATGACTGGGGCCAACGTCCTGACTTTC. Its protein product is CSVKGQMTGANVLTF.

The rearrangement links TRBV28 to TRBJ2-6; D may be TRBD1 (6 bases). There are 16 residues in the CDR3. The V end was cut by 3 bases, the J end by 0 bases, with 9 bases between. The germline CDR1 and CDR2 sequences are MDHEN and SYDVKM. The CDR3 spells CASSFLQGSGANVLTF. For the CDR3, the DNA is TGTGCCAGCAGTTTTTTACAGGGCTCTGGGGCCAACGTCCTGACTTTC.

The gene calls are TRBV6-5 and TRBJ2-5; the D gene could be TRBD1 or TRBD2 (5 bases each). Germline CDR1 is MNHEY and CDR2 is SVGAGI. V gave up 0 bases and J gave up 4 bases, with 9 bases separating them. The CDR3 length is 14 residues. The CDR3 DNA follows: TGTGCCAGCAGTTACTCGGGGACCTCAGAGACCCAGTACTTC. This translates into CASSYSGTSETQYF.

This clonotype has more than one count but fewer than ten. CDR3 in DNA: TGTGCCAGCAGCTTAGGGGCGGCTAACTATGGCTACACCTTC. Translating it yields CASSLGAANYGYTF. V and J are TRBV7-2 and TRBJ1-2; no clear D. The CDR3 consists of 14 residues. Germline CDR1 and CDR2: SGHTA and FQGNSA. Trimming took 1 base from V and 0 from J, leaving 6 bases between them.

The chain carries TRBV7-9 and TRBJ2-3, with 13 bases matching TRBD2. Germline-derived CDR1 and CDR2 are SEHNR and FQNEAQ (reference sequence). V gave up 4 bases and J gave up 2 bases; unmatched junction bases: 3. The CDR3 is 16 residues long. The CDR3, as DNA: TGTGCCAGCAGCTCCGGACTAGCGGGGGTCACAGATACGCAGTATTTT. This codes for CASSSGLAGVTDTQYF.

This clonotype counts as medium-sized. This rearrangement joins TRBV6-5 to TRBJ2-7; possible D gene TRBD2, 7 bases. Germline assignment: CDR1 MNHEY and CDR2 SVGAGI. Trimming removed 2 bases from V and 4 bases from J, with 12 bases in between. The CDR3 runs 14 residues. The CDR3 protein is CASSYGGAGYEQYF. The CDR3 DNA reads TGTGCCAGCAGTTACGGGGGGGCTGGATACGAGCAGTACTTC.

This chain links TRBV10-2 with TRBJ1-2; the D gene is possibly TRBD1 (5 bases). CDR3 length equals 13 residues. The germline V and J ends were trimmed by 3 bases and 8 bases, with 13 bases remaining between them. CDR1 WSHSY and CDR2 SAAADI come from the germline V gene. As DNA, the CDR3 is TGCGCCAGCAGTGACCCAGGGCCACGAGGCTACACCTTC. It codes for CASSDPGPRGYTF.

The DNA of the CDR3 is TGTGCCAGTAGTAGGGACACTAACTATGGCTACACCTTC. This sequence encodes CASSRDTNYGYTF. The chain employs TRBV19 and TRBJ1-2; possible D gene TRBD1, 6 bases. V lost 4 bases, J lost 0 bases, and 6 bases lay in between. In germline, CDR1 is LNHDA, CDR2 SQIVND (reference sequence). CDR3 size: 13 residues.

The chain uses TRBV7-9 and TRBJ1-4; D is possibly TRBD1 (5 bases). The CDR3 contains 18 residues. Germline assignment: CDR1 SEHNR and CDR2 FQNEAQ (reference sequence). V lost 6 bases, J lost 0 bases, and 20 bases lay in between. CDR3 residues: CASSSAWGDSATNEKLFF. CDR3 sequence (DNA): TGTGCCAGCAGTTCAGCATGGGGGGATTCAGCAACTAATGAAAAACTGTTTTTT.